Presented here are 25 T cell receptor beta chains from one specimen sequenced in a study of human T cells and chemical hapten exposure. The starting material, unfractionated whole blood, was used for total RNA extraction. Via MiXCR, TCRdb re-called the 5' RACE reads, giving one row per CDR3 protein. The repertoire holds more than 75,000 distinct CDR3 sequences, with about a sixth as singletons. The receptor set was obtained from a female donor in good health.

This clonotype was picked up a small number of times. V and J are TRBV27 and TRBJ1-1; D gene unclear. V was cut by 3 bases and J by 1 base, with 6 bases left in between. Looked up from germline, CDR1 is MNHEY and CDR2 is SMNVEV (reference sequence). The CDR3 covers 13 residues. The DNA of the CDR3 is TGTGCCAGCAGTTTCGGCACGAACACTGAAGCTTTCTTT. Translated: CASSFGTNTEAFF.

The chain uses TRBV7-2 and TRBJ2-3; TRBD1 aligns across 7 bases. J was trimmed by 0 bases and V by 7 bases; bases with no gene match: 4. Germline V gene data show CDR1 as SGHTA and CDR2 as FQGNSA. This CDR3 spans 14 amino acids. The CDR3 DNA is TGTGCCAGCACCTGGGACAGAAGCACAGATACGCAGTATTTT. This encodes CASTWDRSTDTQYF.

CDR3: CSVTPGSDTQYF. As DNA, the CDR3 is TGCAGCGTTACTCCAGGGTCAGATACGCAGTATTTT. The rearrangement links TRBV29-1 to TRBJ2-3, with TRBD1 as a possible D gene (5 bases). This CDR3 comprises 12 residues. Germline V gives CDR1 SQVTM, CDR2 ANQGSEA. With 5 bases removed from V and 4 bases from J, the gap between germline ends came to 10 bases.

The gene calls are TRBV28 and TRBJ2-2, with D hard to call. The V end lost 2 bases, the J end lost 4 bases, and 8 bases lay between the germline ends. CDR3 length: 14 amino acids. The V gene's germline CDR1 is MDHEN and CDR2 SYDVKM. Written as DNA, the CDR3 is TGTGCCAGCAGTTTAGGCACGGTCACCGGGGAGCTGTTTTTT. It encodes CASSLGTVTGELFF.

The chain employs TRBV7-9 and TRBJ1-5, with a weak D call TRBD1 (5 bases). Germline V gives CDR1 SEHNR, CDR2 FQNEAQ (reference sequence). The CDR3 covers 15 residues. Trimming removed 3 bases at V and 5 bases at J, with 14 bases between. CDR3 loop: CASSLTHGGDQPQHF. CDR3 sequence (DNA): TGTGCCAGCAGCTTGACCCACGGGGGGGATCAGCCCCAGCATTTT.

The chain has TRBV6-5 and TRBJ1-2, with TRBD1 identical over 9 bases. Germline V CDR1 and CDR2: MNHEY, SVGAGI. The junction had 5 bases not matched to a gene; V was cut back by 2 bases and J by 4 bases. This CDR3 has 15 residues. The CDR3 loop reads CASSYRGQGTYGYTF. In DNA form, the CDR3 reads TGTGCCAGCAGTTACAGGGGACAGGGTACCTATGGCTACACCTTC.

This chain uses TRBV5-4 with TRBJ2-3; D is undetermined. The germline CDR1 and CDR2 sequences are SGHNT and YYREEE (reference sequence). The CDR3 has 14 residues. Trimming removed 0 bases from V and 1 base from J, with 6 bases in between. The CDR3 DNA reads TGTGCCAGCAGCTTGGGCCTTCGCACAGATACGCAGTATTTT. As protein: CASSLGLRTDTQYF.

This clonotype was recorded many times. The junction departs from the called germline gene at one end, perhaps through a read error. This chain uses TRBV5-1 with TRBJ2-5; unclear D gene. This CDR3 contains 13 residues. Germline V gene data show CDR1 as SGHRS and CDR2 as YFSETQ. Here the CDR3 reads CASSLGRQETQYF. The CDR3 DNA sequence: TGTGCCAGCAGCTTAGGACGGCAAGAGACCCAGTACTTC.

This clonotype was recorded a few times. The chain is built from TRBV12-3 or TRBV12-4 and TRBJ2-5; the D is unclear. This CDR3 is 15 amino acids long. Trimming pared 6 bases from V and 1 base from J, leaving 15 bases between. The CDR3 nucleotides are TGTGCCAGCAGCACGCGATGGCCGGTCCAAGAGACCCAGTACTTC. Translating gives CASSTRWPVQETQYF.

The V gene is TRBV5-5, the J gene TRBJ1-2; no definite D call. Trimming stripped 0 bases from V and 7 bases from J, with 16 bases between. CDR1 and CDR2 from the germline V gene are SGHKS and YYEKEE (reference sequence). CDR3 size: 15 residues. The CDR3 sequence: CASSLADPISTGYTF. CDR3 in DNA: TGTGCCAGCAGCTTGGCTGATCCAATTTCAACTGGCTACACCTTC.

The V gene is TRBV3-1, the J gene TRBJ2-3, with TRBD2 matching 7 bases. The CDR3 extends over 12 amino acids. The V and J ends lost 8 bases and 1 base, in that order; junction bases with no gene match: 0. The germline CDR1 and CDR2 sequences are LGHDT and YNNKEL (reference sequence). The CDR3 sequence: CASGGGTDTQYF. The CDR3 nucleotides read TGTGCCAGCGGGGGGGGCACAGATACGCAGTATTTT.

The J gene is TRBJ2-3, the V gene TRBV5-1, with TRBD2 matching 8 bases. The J segment lost 4 bases and the V segment lost 4 bases, leaving 8 bases of the junction unmatched. CDR3 length equals 15 residues. The germline CDR1 and CDR2 sequences are SGHRS and YFSETQ. The CDR3 nucleotides read TGCGCCAGCAGCCGACGGGGGGGCGGGGCAGATACGCAGTATTTT. Amino acid sequence: CASSRRGGGADTQYF.

This clonotype showed up just a few times. The V gene is TRBV5-1, the J gene TRBJ2-7, with a weak D call TRBD2 (7 bases). Germline loops: CDR1 SGHRS, CDR2 YFSETQ. V was cut by 0 bases and J by 5 bases, with 15 bases left in between. The CDR3 has 15 amino acids. The CDR3, as DNA: TGCGCCAGCAGCTTGGTAGGGAGGGGGTCCGACGAGCAGTACTTC. It specifies CASSLVGRGSDEQYF.

In its sample, this clonotype was seen a few times. The chain's CDR3 is CSVGEDEKLFF. The CDR3 coding sequence is TGCAGCGTTGGGGAAGATGAAAAACTGTTTTTT. The chain employs TRBV29-1 and TRBJ1-4; the D is unclear. CDR1 is SQVTM, CDR2 ANQGSEA, per germline. This CDR3 comprises 11 residues. V lost 4 bases and J lost 6, with 6 bases in between.

The rearrangement uses TRBV4-2 and TRBJ2-6; D gene uncertain. The CDR3 is made up of 16 amino acids. CDR1 is LGHNA, CDR2 YNFKEQ, per germline. Trimming cost V 0 bases and J 4 bases, with 10 bases left between them. This CDR3 is CASSQDLFAGANVLTF. In DNA form, the CDR3 reads TGTGCCAGCAGCCAAGATCTATTTGCCGGGGCCAACGTCCTGACTTTC.

The V and J genes are TRBV6-1 and TRBJ1-2; 7 bases map to TRBD1. There are 13 residues in the CDR3. CDR1 is MNHNS, CDR2 SASEGT, per germline. The V and J ends lost 6 bases and 6 bases, in that order; junction bases with no gene match: 7. The CDR3 here is CASRTGQKNGYTF. The CDR3 nucleotides are TGTGCCAGCAGAACGGGACAGAAAAATGGCTACACCTTC.

This clonotype has more than one count but fewer than ten. This chain joins TRBV7-2 and TRBJ2-7; D is unclear. The V end lost 2 bases, the J end lost 1 base, and 6 bases lay between the germline ends. The CDR3 length is 13 residues. CDR1 and CDR2 from the germline V gene are SGHTA and FQGNSA. The CDR3 DNA sequence: TGTGCCAGCAGCTTACGAGTTTCCTACGAGCAGTACTTC. Protein product: CASSLRVSYEQYF.

This clonotype was picked up a small number of times. The chain is built from TRBV7-9 and TRBJ1-4; possibly TRBD1 for D (5 bases). This CDR3 contains 14 residues. Trimming cost V 3 bases and J 8 bases, with 13 bases left between them. Germline V CDR1 and CDR2: SEHNR, FQNEAQ (reference sequence). The CDR3 is CASSLRGAGEKLFF. The DNA of the CDR3 is TGTGCCAGCAGCTTGAGGGGCGCGGGGGAAAAACTGTTTTTT.

The genes are TRBV20-1 and TRBJ1-2, with 7 positions matching TRBD1. This CDR3 comprises 12 residues. The V gene's germline CDR1 is DFQATT and CDR2 SNEGSKA (reference sequence). CDR3 residues: CSPLRTGYGYTF. The DNA for the CDR3 is TGCAGCCCTCTCCGGACAGGCTATGGCTACACCTTC.

The table lists this clonotype with a few counts. V gene TRBV5-5 combines with J gene TRBJ2-5; 8 nucleotides match TRBD1. CDR3 length equals 16 residues. Germline assignment: CDR1 SGHKS and CDR2 YYEKEE (reference sequence). V lost 4 bases and J lost 5; bases outside the gene matches: 13. The CDR3: CASSVGAAGGGETQYF. The DNA for the CDR3 is TGTGCCAGCAGCGTAGGCGCCGCAGGGGGCGGGGAGACCCAGTACTTC.

This clonotype qualifies as medium-sized. The chain joins TRBV7-2 to TRBJ1-3; TRBD1 aligns across 9 bases. There are 15 residues in the CDR3. CDR1 is SGHTA, CDR2 FQGNSA, per germline. The V and J ends lost 6 bases and 3 bases, in that order; junction bases with no gene match: 6. The CDR3 protein is CASRLQGAGGNTIYF. CDR3 DNA: TGTGCCAGCAGACTACAGGGGGCTGGTGGAAACACCATATATTTT. Combining the CDR3 with reference TRBV7-2 and TRBJ1-3 gives the whole variable domain GAGVSQSPSNKVTEKGKDVELRCDPISGHTALYWYRQSLGQGLEFLIYFQGNSAPDKSGLPSDRFSAERTGGSVSTLTIQRTQQEDSAVYLCASRLQGAGGNTIYFGEGSWLTVV.

The rearrangement joins TRBV29-1 to TRBJ2-3; no clear D. Germline V gene sequence: CDR1 SQVTM, CDR2 ANQGSEA. This CDR3 has 13 amino acids. V was trimmed by 2 bases and J by 1 base, leaving 7 bases between them. The CDR3 region is CSVEFRRTDTQYF. The CDR3 DNA follows: TGCAGCGTTGAATTCAGACGCACAGATACGCAGTATTTT.

This clonotype has ten or more counts. The chain links TRBV18 to TRBJ1-4; no clear D gene. This CDR3 region has 15 residues. Germline CDR1 is KGHSH and CDR2 is LQKENI. Trimming stripped 1 base from V and 3 bases from J, with 9 bases between. The CDR3 DNA is TGTGCCAGCTCACCACTAACAGCAGCTAATGAAAAACTGTTTTTT. It is translated as CASSPLTAANEKLFF.

The V call is TRBV19, the J call TRBJ2-1; TRBD2 matches at 9 bases. The ends lost 1 base at V and 8 bases at J; junction bases unmatched: 6. The CDR3 totals 15 residues. Germline loops: CDR1 LNHDA, CDR2 SQIVND (reference sequence). CDR3 in DNA: TGTGCCAGTAGTATAGGCGGGGGGGCCAGATATGAGCAGTTCTTC. This encodes CASSIGGGARYEQFF.

The sample holds a few counts of this clonotype. The chain has TRBV28 and TRBJ1-2, with unresolved D. This CDR3 region has 11 residues. The ends were cut back, 7 bases at V and 2 bases at J, with 5 bases in the middle. Germline V gene data show CDR1 as MDHEN and CDR2 as SYDVKM. CDR3 in amino acids: CASTENYGYTF. In DNA, the CDR3 is TGTGCCAGCACTGAAAACTATGGCTACACCTTC.